This TCR beta chain appears in the sequencing data of a study of tumor and adjacent non-tumor tissue in lung cancer. RNA was extracted from bulk tissue without any cell sorting. More than 3 cm separated this lung sample from the edge of the tumor. Three rounds of nested PCR, following a modified ARM-PCR protocol, produced the TCRbeta library. TCRdb re-derived calls from the multiplex PCR reads in MiXCR, one entry per CDR3 protein. Among some 100,000 distinct CDR3 sequences, less than 75% were seen once, and the ten largest hold roughly a fifth. There are a few counts of this clonotype. This may come from a read error, since a much larger clone is one base off. Per the germline V gene, CDR1 is DFQATT and CDR2 is SNEGSKA (reference sequence). This CDR3 region has 12 residues.

The sequence came from a man in his thirties or forties with non-small cell lung cancer. Sample: distant non-tumor lung tissue. The rearrangement links TRBV20-1 to TRBJ1-2; tentative D call: TRBD1 (6 bases). CDR3 residues: CRARGGGYGYTF. In nucleotides, the CDR3 is TGCAGAGCCCGAGGGGGGGGCTATGGCTACACCTTC.